This T cell receptor beta chain originates from a study of cytomegalovirus exposure and HLA in healthy donors. Findings and limits, study-wide: Indistinguishable V segments, including TRBV6-2 and TRBV6-3, were excluded. Reports indicated that the classifier achieved high specificity and sensitivity in diagnosing cytomegalovirus status. An analysis that was carried out later associated 17,000 or so TCR beta sequences with HLA alleles at 0.05 false discovery rate. Trimming of TCR beta V- and J-genes showed a link, identified in a later analysis, to a missense DCLRE1C variant.

The CDR3 sequence is 15 residues long. The germline V gene encodes CDR1 LGHNA and CDR2 YNFKEQ. Trimming cost V 3 bases and J 1 base, with 10 bases left between them. Details on this clone: The antigen remains undetermined.

The PCR contained 60 Vbeta and 13 Jbeta primers. Generated by immunoSEQ multiplex PCR, the TCRdb table keeps only in-frame clones and is missing some. The sample includes more than 150,000 clones, 80% to 90% of them seen just once. This sequence originates from a girl aged 2 to 10 in good health and CMV-seropositive. What was sequenced was PBMCs. The chain combines TRBV4-2 with TRBJ1-5; D remains ambiguous. CDR3 sequence: CASSQIKESNQPQHF. As DNA, the CDR3 is TGTGCCAGCAGCCAGATCAAAGAGAGCAATCAGCCCCAGCATTTT.